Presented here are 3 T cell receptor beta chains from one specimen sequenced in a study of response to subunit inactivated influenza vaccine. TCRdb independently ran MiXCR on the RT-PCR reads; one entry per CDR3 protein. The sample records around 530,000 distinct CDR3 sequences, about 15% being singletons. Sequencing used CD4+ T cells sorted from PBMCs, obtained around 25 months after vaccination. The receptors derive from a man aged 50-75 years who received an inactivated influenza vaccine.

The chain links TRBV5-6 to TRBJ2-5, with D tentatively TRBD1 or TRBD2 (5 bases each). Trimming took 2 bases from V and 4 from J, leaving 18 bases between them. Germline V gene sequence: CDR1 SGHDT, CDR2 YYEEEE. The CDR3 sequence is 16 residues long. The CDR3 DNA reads TGTGCCAGCAGCTTTGGGGCTAGCACTGCTGGAGAGACCCAGTACTTC. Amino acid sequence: CASSFGASTAGETQYF.

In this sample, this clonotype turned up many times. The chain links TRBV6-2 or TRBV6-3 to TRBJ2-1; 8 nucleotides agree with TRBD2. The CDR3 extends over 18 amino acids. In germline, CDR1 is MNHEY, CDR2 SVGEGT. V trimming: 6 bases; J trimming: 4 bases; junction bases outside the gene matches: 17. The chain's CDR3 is CASSNDGTGGRAYNEQFF. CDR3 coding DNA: TGTGCCAGCAGCAATGATGGTACGGGGGGGCGTGCTTACAATGAGCAGTTCTTC.

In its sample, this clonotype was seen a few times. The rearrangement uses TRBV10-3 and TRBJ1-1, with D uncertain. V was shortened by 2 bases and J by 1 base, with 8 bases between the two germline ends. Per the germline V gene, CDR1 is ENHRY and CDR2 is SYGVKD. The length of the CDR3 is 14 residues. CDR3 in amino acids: CAISEGRPNTEAFF. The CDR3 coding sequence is TGTGCCATCAGTGAGGGCAGACCGAACACTGAAGCTTTCTTT.